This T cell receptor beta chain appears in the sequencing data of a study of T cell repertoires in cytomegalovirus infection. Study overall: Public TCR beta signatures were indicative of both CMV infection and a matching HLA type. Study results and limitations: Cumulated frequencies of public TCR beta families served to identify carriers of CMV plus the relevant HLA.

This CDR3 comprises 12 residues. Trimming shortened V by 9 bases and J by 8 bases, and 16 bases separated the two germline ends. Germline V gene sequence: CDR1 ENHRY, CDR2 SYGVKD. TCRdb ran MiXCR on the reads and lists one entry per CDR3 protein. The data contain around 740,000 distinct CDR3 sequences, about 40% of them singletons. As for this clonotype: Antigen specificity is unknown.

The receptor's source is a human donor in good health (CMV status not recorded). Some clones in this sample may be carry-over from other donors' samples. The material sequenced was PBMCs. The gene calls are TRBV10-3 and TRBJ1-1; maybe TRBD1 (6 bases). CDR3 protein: CAIRNREEEAFF. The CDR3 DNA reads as TGTGCCATTAGAAACAGGGAGGAGGAAGCTTTCTTT.